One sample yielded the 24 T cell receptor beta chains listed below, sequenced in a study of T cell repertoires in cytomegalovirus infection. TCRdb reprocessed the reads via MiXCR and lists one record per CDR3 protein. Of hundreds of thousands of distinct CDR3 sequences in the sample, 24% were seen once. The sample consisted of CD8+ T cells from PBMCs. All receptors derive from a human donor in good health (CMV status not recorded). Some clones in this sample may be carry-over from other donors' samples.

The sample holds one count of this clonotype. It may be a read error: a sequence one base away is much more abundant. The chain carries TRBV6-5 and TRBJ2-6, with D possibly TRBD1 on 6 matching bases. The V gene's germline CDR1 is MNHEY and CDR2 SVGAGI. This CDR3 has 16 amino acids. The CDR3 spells CASSSYLGAGTNVLTF. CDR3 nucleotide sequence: TGTGCCAGCAGTTCCTACTTGGGGGCTGGGACCAACGTCCTGACTTTC.

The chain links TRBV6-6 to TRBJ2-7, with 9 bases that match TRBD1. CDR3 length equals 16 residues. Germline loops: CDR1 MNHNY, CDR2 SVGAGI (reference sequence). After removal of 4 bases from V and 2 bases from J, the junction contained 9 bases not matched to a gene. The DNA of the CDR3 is TGTGCCAGCAGTTTCAACTCCGACAGGGGGGCCTACGAGCAGTACTTC. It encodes CASSFNSDRGAYEQYF.

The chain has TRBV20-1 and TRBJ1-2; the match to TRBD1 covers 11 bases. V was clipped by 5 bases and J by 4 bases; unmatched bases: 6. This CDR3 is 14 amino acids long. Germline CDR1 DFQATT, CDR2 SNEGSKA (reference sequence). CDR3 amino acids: CSAPGTGGGYGYTF. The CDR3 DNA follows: TGCAGTGCTCCCGGGACAGGGGGTGGCTATGGCTACACCTTC.

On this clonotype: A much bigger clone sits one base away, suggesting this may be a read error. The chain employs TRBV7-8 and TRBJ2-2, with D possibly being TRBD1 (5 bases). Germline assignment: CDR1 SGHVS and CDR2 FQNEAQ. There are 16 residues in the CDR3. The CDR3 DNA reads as TGTGCCAACAGCAATCCTCAGGGCGGCGGCACCGGGGAGCTGTTTTTT. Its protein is CANSNPQGGGTGELFF.

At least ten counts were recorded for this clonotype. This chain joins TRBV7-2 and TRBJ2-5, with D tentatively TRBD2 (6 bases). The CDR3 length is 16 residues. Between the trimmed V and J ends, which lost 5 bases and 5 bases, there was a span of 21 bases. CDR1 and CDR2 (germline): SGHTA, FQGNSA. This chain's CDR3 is CASSEGTSPTTETQYF. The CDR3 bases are TGTGCCAGCAGCGAGGGGACTTCCCCAACAACGGAGACCCAGTACTTC.

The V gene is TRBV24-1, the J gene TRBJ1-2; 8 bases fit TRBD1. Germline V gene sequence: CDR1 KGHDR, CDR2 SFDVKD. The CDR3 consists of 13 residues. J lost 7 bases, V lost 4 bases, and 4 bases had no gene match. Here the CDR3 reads CATSDQGAFGYTF. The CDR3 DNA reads TGTGCCACCAGTGACCAGGGGGCGTTTGGCTACACCTTC.

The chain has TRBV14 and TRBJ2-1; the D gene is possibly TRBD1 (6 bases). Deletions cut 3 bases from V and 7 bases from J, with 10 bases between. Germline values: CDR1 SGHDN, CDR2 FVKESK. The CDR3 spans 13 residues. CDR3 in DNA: TGTGCCAGCAGCCAGGGGGCATTAAATGAGCAGTTCTTC. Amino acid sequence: CASSQGALNEQFF.

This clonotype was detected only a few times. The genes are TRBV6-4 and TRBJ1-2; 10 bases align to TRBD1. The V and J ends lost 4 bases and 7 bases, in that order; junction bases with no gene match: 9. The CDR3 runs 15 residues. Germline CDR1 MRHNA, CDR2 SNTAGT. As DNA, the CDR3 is TGTGCCAGCAGTGCCGACTTGACAGGGGGCCGTGGCTACACCTTC. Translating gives CASSADLTGGRGYTF.

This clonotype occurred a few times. CDR3 region: CASSPGTGRDEQFF. The DNA for the CDR3 is TGTGCCAGCAGCCCGGGGACAGGGCGGGATGAGCAGTTCTTC. The V gene is TRBV7-6, the J gene TRBJ2-1; 9 bases fit TRBD1. V shed 5 bases and J 8 bases; nucleotides not matched to a gene: 7. From germline, CDR1 is SGHVS and CDR2 FNYEAQ. This CDR3 comprises 14 residues.

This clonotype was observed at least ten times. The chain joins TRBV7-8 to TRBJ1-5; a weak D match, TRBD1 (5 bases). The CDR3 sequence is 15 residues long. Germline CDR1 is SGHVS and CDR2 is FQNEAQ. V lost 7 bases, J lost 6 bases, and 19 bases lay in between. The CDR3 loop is CASNPSRGEGQPQHF. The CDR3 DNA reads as TGTGCCAGCAACCCCAGTAGAGGGGAAGGTCAGCCCCAGCATTTT.

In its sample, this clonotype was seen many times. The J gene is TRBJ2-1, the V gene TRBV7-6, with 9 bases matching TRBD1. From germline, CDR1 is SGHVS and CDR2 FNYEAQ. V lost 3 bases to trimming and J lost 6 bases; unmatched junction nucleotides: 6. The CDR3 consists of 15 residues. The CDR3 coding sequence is TGTGCCAGCAGCTTCCGGGACAGGGAGACCAATGAGCAGTTCTTC. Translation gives CASSFRDRETNEQFF.

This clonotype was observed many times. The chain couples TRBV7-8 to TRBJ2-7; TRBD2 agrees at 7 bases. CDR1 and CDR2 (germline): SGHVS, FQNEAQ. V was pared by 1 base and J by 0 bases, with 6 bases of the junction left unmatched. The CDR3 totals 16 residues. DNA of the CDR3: TGTGCCAGCAGCTTAGATATAGCGGGTCCCTCCTACGAGCAGTACGTC. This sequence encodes CASSLDIAGPSYEQYV.

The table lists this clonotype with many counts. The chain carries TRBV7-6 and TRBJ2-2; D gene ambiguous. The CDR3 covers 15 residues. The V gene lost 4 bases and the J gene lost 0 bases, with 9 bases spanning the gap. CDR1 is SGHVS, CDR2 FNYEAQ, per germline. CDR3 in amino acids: CASSSGQTNTGELFF. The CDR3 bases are TGTGCCAGCAGCTCTGGGCAGACGAACACCGGGGAGCTGTTTTTT.

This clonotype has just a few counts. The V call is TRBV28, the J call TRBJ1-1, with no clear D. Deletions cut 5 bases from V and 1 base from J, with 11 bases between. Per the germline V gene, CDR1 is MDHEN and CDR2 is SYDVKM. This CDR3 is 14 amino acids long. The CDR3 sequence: CASSITRANTEAFF. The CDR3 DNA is TGTGCCAGCAGTATCACCCGGGCGAACACTGAAGCTTTCTTT. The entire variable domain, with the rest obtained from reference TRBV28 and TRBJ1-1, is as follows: DVKVTQSSRYLVKRTGEKVFLECVQDMDHENMFWYRQDPGLGLRLIYFSYDVKMKEKGDIPEGYSVSREKKERFSLILESASTNQTSMYLCASSITRANTEAFFGQGTRLTVV.

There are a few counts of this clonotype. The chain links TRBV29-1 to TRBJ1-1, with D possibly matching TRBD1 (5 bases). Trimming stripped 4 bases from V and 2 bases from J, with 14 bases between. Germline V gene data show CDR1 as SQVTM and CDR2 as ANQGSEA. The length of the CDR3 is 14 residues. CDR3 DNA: TGCAGCGTTGGAGCAGGGATGGGCAACACTGAAGCTTTCTTT. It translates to CSVGAGMGNTEAFF.

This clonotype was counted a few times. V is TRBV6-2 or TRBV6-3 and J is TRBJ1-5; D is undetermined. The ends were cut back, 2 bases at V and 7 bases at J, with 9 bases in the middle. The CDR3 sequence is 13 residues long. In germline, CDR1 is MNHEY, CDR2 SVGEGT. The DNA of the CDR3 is TGTGCCAGCAGTTACCGCCAGGACCAGCCCCAGCATTTT. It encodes CASSYRQDQPQHF.

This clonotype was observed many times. CDR3 sequence reads: CASSSDGTVEAFF. The CDR3 nucleotides read TGTGCCAGCAGCTCAGACGGGACGGTGGAAGCTTTCTTT. V is TRBV7-2 and J is TRBJ1-1, with D possibly being TRBD1 (5 bases). The CDR3 has 13 amino acids. From germline, CDR1 is SGHTA and CDR2 FQGNSA. The V end lost 4 bases, the J end lost 8 bases, and 14 bases lay between the germline ends.

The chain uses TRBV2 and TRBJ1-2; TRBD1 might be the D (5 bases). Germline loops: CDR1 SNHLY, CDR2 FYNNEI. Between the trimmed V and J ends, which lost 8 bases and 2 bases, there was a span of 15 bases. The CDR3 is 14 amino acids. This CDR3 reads CASQTVNPNYGYTF. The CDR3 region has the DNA TGTGCCAGCCAGACAGTAAACCCCAACTATGGCTACACCTTC.

The CDR3 protein is CASRNPAGTGEAFF. DNA for the CDR3: TGTGCCAGCAGAAACCCCGCCGGGACAGGAGAAGCTTTCTTT. The chain recombines TRBV6-6 with TRBJ1-1; 8 bases map to TRBD1. V was pared by 6 bases and J by 8 bases, with 11 bases of the junction left unmatched. The CDR3 extends over 14 amino acids. Germline V gene sequence: CDR1 MNHNY, CDR2 SVGAGI (reference sequence).

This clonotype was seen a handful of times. CDR3 sequence (DNA): TGTGCCACCAGCAGTGGGACCGAAACCCCCAATGAGCAGTTCTTC. Amino acids: CATSSGTETPNEQFF. J is TRBJ2-1 and V is TRBV15; D is tentatively TRBD1 or TRBD2 (5 bases each). This CDR3 contains 15 residues. V dropped 3 bases and J dropped 6 bases, with 15 bases sitting between them. Germline CDR1 LNHNV, CDR2 YYDKDF (reference sequence). The full variable domain, in which reference TRBV15 and TRBJ2-1 provide the parts outside the CDR3, is DAMVIQNPRYQVTQFGKPVTLSCSQTLNHNVMYWYQQKSSQAPKLLFHYYDKDFNNEADTPDNFQSRRPNTSFCFLDIRSPGLGDTAMYLCATSSGTETPNEQFFGPGTRLTVL.

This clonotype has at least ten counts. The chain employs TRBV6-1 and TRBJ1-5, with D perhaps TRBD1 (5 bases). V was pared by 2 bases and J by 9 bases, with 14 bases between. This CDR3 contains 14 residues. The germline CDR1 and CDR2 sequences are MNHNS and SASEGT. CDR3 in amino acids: CASSEKTAGGPQHF. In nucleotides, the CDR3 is TGTGCCAGCAGTGAAAAGACAGCCGGTGGGCCCCAGCATTTT.

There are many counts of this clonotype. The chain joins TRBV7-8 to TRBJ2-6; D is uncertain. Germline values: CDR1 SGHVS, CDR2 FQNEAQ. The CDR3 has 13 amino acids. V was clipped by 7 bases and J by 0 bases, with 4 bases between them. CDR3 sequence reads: CASTRSGANVLTF. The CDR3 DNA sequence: TGTGCCAGCACCCGCTCTGGGGCCAACGTCCTGACTTTC.

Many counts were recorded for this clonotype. CDR3 nucleotides: TGTGCCAGCAGCTTAACTGGACTACAGGGGGCAAGCTACGAGCAGTACGTC. Translation gives CASSLTGLQGASYEQYV. V and J are TRBV7-2 and TRBJ2-7; 9 nucleotides agree with TRBD1. Germline V gene data show CDR1 as SGHTA and CDR2 as FQGNSA. Trimming cost V 2 bases and J 3 bases; bases outside gene matches: 11. CDR3 length: 17 residues.

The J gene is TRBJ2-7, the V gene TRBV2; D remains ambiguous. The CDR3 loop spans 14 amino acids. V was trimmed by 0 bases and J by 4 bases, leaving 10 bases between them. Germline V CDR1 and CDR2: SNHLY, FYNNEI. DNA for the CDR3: TGTGCCAGCAGTGAAGCTCAGATTTTATACGAGCAGTACGTC. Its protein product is CASSEAQILYEQYV.